These 6 T cell receptor beta chains were all obtained from the same sample, sequenced in a study of cytotoxic CD8 clonotypes in ibrutinib-treated CLL. Only in-frame clones appear in the TCRdb table, and some are missing; sequencing was by immunoSEQ multiplex PCR. The sample lists about 160,000 clones, around nine tenths occurring once. The source was PBMCs, collected at disease progression, from a patient treated with ibrutinib. Receptors originate from a human donor with chronic lymphocytic leukemia.

The rearrangement uses TRBV7-3 and TRBJ2-3; 7 bases map to TRBD2. The ends lost 5 bases at V and 5 bases at J; junction bases unmatched: 10. Germline V lookup: CDR1 SGHTA, CDR2 FQGTGA. The CDR3 length is 15 residues. The CDR3 loop is CASSPGLGDLDTQYF. The CDR3 DNA is TGTGCCAGCAGCCCCGGACTAGGTGATTTAGATACGCAGTATTTT.

The V and J genes are TRBV4-1 and TRBJ1-2; TRBD1 is a possible D gene (6 bases). The germline V gene has CDR1 MGHRA and CDR2 YSYEKL. CDR3 size: 12 residues. The ends were cut back, 2 bases at V and 7 bases at J, with 8 bases in the middle. For the CDR3, the DNA is TGCGCCAGCAGCCAACAGGGGTTTGGCTACACCTTC. Translated: CASSQQGFGYTF.

The chain uses TRBV7-6 and TRBJ2-2; 10 nucleotides agree with TRBD1. The germline V gene encodes CDR1 SGHVS and CDR2 FNYEAQ. V shed 5 bases, J shed 3 bases, and the junction held 6 bases outside the gene matches. The CDR3 loop spans 16 amino acids. The CDR3 sequence: CASSQRDRGHTGELFF. The CDR3 DNA follows: TGTGCCAGCAGCCAACGGGACAGGGGACACACCGGGGAGCTGTTTTTT.

This sequence joins TRBV5-1 and TRBJ2-3; 9 bases match TRBD2. The CDR3 consists of 19 residues. With V trimmed by 0 bases and J by 3 bases, 14 bases remained unmatched. CDR1 and CDR2 from the germline V gene are SGHRS and YFSETQ. The CDR3 sequence: CASSLEVPSGRTLTDTQYF. The DNA for the CDR3 is TGCGCCAGCAGCTTGGAGGTTCCGAGCGGGAGGACGTTGACAGATACGCAGTATTTT.

The chain links TRBV30 to TRBJ2-1, with 7 bases identical to TRBD2. The CDR3 consists of 15 residues. V trimming: 4 bases; J trimming: 5 bases; junction bases outside the gene matches: 11. In germline, CDR1 is GTSNPN, CDR2 SVGIG (reference sequence). CDR3 nucleotides: TGTGCCTGGACGCCCGCTAGCGGAGGGGACAATGAGCAGTTCTTC. This sequence encodes CAWTPASGGDNEQFF.

The chain uses TRBV30 and TRBJ2-6, with no clear D. V was clipped by 2 bases and J by 1 base, with 3 bases between them. The CDR3 contains 13 residues. The V gene's germline CDR1 is GTSNPN and CDR2 SVGIG (reference sequence). CDR3 amino acids: CAWSPSGANVLTF. The CDR3 DNA sequence: TGTGCCTGGAGTCCATCTGGGGCCAACGTCCTGACTTTC.